Sequencing of this TCR beta chain was carried out in a study of cytomegalovirus exposure and HLA in healthy donors. The wider study: When over 300 donors were genotyped, roughly 82% of them were found to fall in the Caucasian-associated ancestry cluster. General study points: A reported reduction in N-insertions relative to the approximately 690-donor mean was seen in an Asian-associated ancestry cluster in a later analysis. Roughly uniform depth of sequencing across donors was assumed in presence/absence analyses.

The CDR3 spans 14 residues. V was clipped by 3 bases and J by 5 bases, with 16 bases between them. Germline lookup yields CDR1 SQVTM and CDR2 ANQGSEA. As for this clone: Its antigen is not identified.

A multiplex PCR was run with 60 Vbeta primers and 13 Jbeta primers. Clones were sequenced by immunoSEQ multiplex PCR, and TCRdb holds only the in-frame ones, with some missing. The sample shows around 67,000 clones, around three quarters of them seen only once. Sequencing was carried out using PBMCs. The TCR was taken from a man younger than 35 in good health and CMV-seropositive. The chain links TRBV29-1 to TRBJ1-2, with D possibly TRBD1 on 6 matching bases. The CDR3: CSVEGAGTLYGYTF. The DNA for the CDR3 is TGCAGCGTTGAGGGGGCAGGGACGCTTTATGGCTACACCTTC.